This TCR beta chain was obtained from a study of blood T cells in healthy people across ages. Deletions cut 3 bases from V and 4 bases from J, with 14 bases between. CDR3 length: 15 residues. Germline V gives CDR1 KGHSH, CDR2 LQKENI. Regarding this clonotype: Its antigen is not known.

With a J-beta primer mix and a sample-barcoded 5' primer, a second PCR ran 7 to 11 cycles. TCRdb reprocessed the 5' RACE reads with MiXCR, giving one entry per CDR3 protein. The table has some 640,000 distinct CDR3 sequences, approximately 49% seen once; the top ten hold about a third. Study-level points and caveats: A roughly linear age-dependent decrease characterized TCR beta diversity per million T cells. Estimated diversity, derived from one million T cells, was regarded as an underestimate.

The authors drew approximately 9 milliliters of peripheral blood from each donor. The V gene is TRBV18, the J gene TRBJ2-3; tentatively, D is TRBD1 or TRBD2 (6 bases each). This receptor was taken from a woman aged 55-70 years in good health. Sequencing was performed on blood. The CDR3 bases are TGTGCCAGCTCACCGCCGGGGGCAGCCCCAGATACGCAGTATTTT. Protein sequence: CASSPPGAAPDTQYF.